This T cell receptor beta chain was sequenced during a study of coeliac disease. Overall study: Each coeliac patient was active, refractory type I, or diet-controlled. Without high-resolution HLA typing, biased TRBV7-2 usage was queried.

Whole-study results and caveats: In active celiac disease, intraepithelial and lamina propria TRB and TRG repertoires were less clonal than controls. Few TRB amino acid sequences were shared between samples; most were unique.

Here immunoSEQ multiplex PCR was the method, and the copy in TCRdb shows in-frame clones only, minus some. Of 4,200 or so clones detected, roughly three fifths appear once; the ten largest clones hold about 9.4%. Trimming left V 3 bases short and J 7 bases short, with 6 bases between. Germline lookup yields CDR1 LGHNA and CDR2 YSLEER. The CDR3 contains 11 residues. One frozen approximately 550,000-cell aliquot per fraction was sequenced. Concerning this clone: The antigen is unknown.

The chain has TRBV4-3 and TRBJ1-1; D is uncertain. The sequence derives from a man between 65 and 85 years old with active celiac disease. The source material was intraepithelial lymphocytes from the gut. Here the CDR3 reads CASSQLGEAFF. DNA of the CDR3: TGCGCCAGCAGCCAGCTCGGTGAAGCTTTCTTT.